The clone carrying this TCR beta chain was observed a single time. These data originate in a study of blood T cell repertoires in COVID-19. V was pared by 6 bases and J by 4 bases, with 15 bases between. Germline V lookup: CDR1 MNHEY, CDR2 SVGAGI. The CDR3 spans 14 residues. The method was immunoSEQ multiplex PCR; TCRdb's version includes in-frame clones alone and lacks a portion of them. In the table there are more than 35,000 clones, 91% of which are singletons. The specimen was peripheral blood. This sequence originates from a woman between 25 and 40 years old in a cohort sampled during active COVID-19. V gene TRBV6-5 combines with J gene TRBJ1-2, with D possibly being TRBD1 (5 bases). CDR3 amino acids: CASRPIGGVYGYTF. CDR3 DNA: TGTGCCAGCAGGCCGATTGGAGGGGTCTATGGCTACACCTTC.